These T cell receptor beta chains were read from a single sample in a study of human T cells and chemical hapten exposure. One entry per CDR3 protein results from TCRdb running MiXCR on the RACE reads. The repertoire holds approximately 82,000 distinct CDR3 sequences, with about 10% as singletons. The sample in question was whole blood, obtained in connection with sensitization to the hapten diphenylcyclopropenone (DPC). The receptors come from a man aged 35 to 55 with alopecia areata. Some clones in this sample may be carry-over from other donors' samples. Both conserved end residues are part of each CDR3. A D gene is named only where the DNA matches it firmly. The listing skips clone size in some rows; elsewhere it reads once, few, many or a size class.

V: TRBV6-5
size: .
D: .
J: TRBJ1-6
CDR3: CASSTSTGYNSPLHF
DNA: TGTGCCAGCAGTACCTCAACAGGTTACAATTCACCCCTCCACTTT

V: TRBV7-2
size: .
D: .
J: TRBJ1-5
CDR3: CASSLVSGRGNQPQHF
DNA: TGTGCCAGCAGCTTAGTGAGTGGGCGAGGCAATCAGCCCCAGCATTTT

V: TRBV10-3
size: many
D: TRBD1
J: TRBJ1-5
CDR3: CAISGTAEGQPQHF
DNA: TGTGCCATCAGCGGGACAGCCGAGGGTCAGCCCCAGCATTTT

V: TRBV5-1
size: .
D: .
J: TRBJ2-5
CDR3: CASIPGQETQYF
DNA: TGCGCCAGCATTCCTGGCCAAGAGACCCAGTACTTC

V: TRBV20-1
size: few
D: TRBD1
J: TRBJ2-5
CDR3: CSAAKTGTESRRETQYF
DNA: TGCAGTGCTGCTAAAACCGGGACAGAGTCCCGTCGAGAGACCCAGTACTTC

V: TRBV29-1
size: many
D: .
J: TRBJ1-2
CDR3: CSVRLQGDGYTF
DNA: TGCAGCGTTCGCCTACAGGGAGATGGCTACACCTTC

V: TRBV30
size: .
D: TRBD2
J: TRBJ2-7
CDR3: CAWNGGSGRGLF
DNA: TGTGCCTGGAATGGGGGTAGCGGGAGGGGGCTCTTC

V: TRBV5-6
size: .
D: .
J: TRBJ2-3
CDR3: CASRNRNPDTQYF
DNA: TGTGCCAGCAGAAACAGAAACCCAGATACGCAGTATTTT

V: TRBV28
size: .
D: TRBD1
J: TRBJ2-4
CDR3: CASSLGTVAKNIQYF
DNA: TGTGCCAGCAGTTTAGGGACAGTAGCCAAAAACATTCAGTACTTC

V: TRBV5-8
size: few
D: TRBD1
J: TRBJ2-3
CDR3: CASSLGGQPLTDTQYF
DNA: TGTGCCAGCAGCTTGGGGGGACAGCCCCTCACAGATACGCAGTATTTT

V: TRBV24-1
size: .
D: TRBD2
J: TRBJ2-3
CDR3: CATSDPVASGRDSHPPDTQYF
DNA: TGTGCCACCAGTGACCCGGTAGCCAGCGGGAGGGATAGTCATCCCCCAGATACGCAGTATTTT

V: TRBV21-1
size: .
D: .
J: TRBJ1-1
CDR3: CASSKDGHLNTEAFF
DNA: TGTGCCAGCAGCAAAGACGGACATTTGAACACTGAAGCTTTCTTT

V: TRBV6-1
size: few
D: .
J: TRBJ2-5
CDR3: CASSEDRELETQYF
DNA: TGTGCCAGCAGTGAAGACCGGGAGTTGGAGACCCAGTACTTC

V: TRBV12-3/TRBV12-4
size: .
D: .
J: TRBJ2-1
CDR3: CASCLAWSPRMVFF
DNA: TGTGCCAGCTGTCTAGCGTGGTCCCCCCGTATGGTGTTCTTC